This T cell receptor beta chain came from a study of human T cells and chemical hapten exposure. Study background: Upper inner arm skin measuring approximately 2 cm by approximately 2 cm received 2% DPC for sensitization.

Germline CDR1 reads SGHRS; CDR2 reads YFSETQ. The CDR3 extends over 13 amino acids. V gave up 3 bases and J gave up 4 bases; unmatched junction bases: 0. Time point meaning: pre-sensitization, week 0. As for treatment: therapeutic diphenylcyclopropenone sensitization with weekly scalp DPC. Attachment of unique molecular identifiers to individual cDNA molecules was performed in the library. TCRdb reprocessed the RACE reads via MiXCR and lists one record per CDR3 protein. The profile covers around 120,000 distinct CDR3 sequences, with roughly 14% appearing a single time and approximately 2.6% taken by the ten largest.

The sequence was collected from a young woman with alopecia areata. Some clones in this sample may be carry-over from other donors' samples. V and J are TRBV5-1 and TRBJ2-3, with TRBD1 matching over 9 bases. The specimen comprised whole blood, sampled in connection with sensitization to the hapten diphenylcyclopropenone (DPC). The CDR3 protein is CASSWTGADTQYF. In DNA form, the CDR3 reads TGCGCCAGCAGCTGGACAGGGGCAGATACGCAGTATTTT.